What follows are 9 T cell receptor beta chains derived from one specimen sequenced in a study of identical twins. MiXCR, applied by TCRdb to the 5' RACE reads, yields one record per CDR3 protein. This table holds approximately 670,000 distinct CDR3 sequences, 5.5% to 6.5% found once. The sample comprised naive T cells sorted from blood. These receptors all stem from a man younger than 30 in good health.

At least ten counts were recorded for this clonotype. The chain combines TRBV6-2 or TRBV6-3 with TRBJ2-5; 7 nucleotides match TRBD2. The CDR3 spans 12 residues. The germline V gene encodes CDR1 MNHEY and CDR2 SVGEGT. Trimming at V came to 8 bases and at J to 5 bases, leaving 5 bases not matched to a gene. CDR3 DNA sequence: TGTGCCAGCGGGGGGGGATTCGAGACCCAGTACTTC. Amino acids: CASGGGFETQYF.

The table lists this clonotype with many counts. CDR3 sequence: CSARVPGGGAETQYF. The CDR3 DNA reads TGCAGTGCTAGGGTGCCTGGGGGAGGGGCGGAGACCCAGTACTTC. The chain has TRBV20-1 and TRBJ2-5; 7 bases map to TRBD2. The junction had 12 bases not matched to a gene; V was cut back by 3 bases and J by 5 bases. The CDR3 totals 15 residues. Germline CDR1 reads DFQATT; CDR2 reads SNEGSKA (reference sequence).

This clonotype was counted a few times. The chain combines TRBV5-1 with TRBJ1-1; 9 bases line up with TRBD1. The V gene end was trimmed by 2 bases and the J gene end by 1 base; junction bases not matched to a gene: 6. The germline gives CDR1 SGHRS, CDR2 YFSETQ. The CDR3 is 16 residues long. The CDR3 reads CASSFVQGAQNTEAFF. As DNA, the CDR3 is TGCGCCAGCAGCTTTGTACAGGGGGCGCAGAACACTGAAGCTTTCTTT.

This clonotype was seen only a few times. The chain links TRBV7-2 to TRBJ2-6; D gene unclear. The V end lost 0 bases, the J end lost 2 bases, and 14 bases lay between the germline ends. CDR1 and CDR2 from the germline V gene are SGHTA and FQGNSA. This CDR3 contains 18 residues. The DNA for the CDR3 is TGTGCCAGCAGCTTAGCGAACTCTTTAACGCCTGGGGCCAACGTCCTGACTTTC. This codes for CASSLANSLTPGANVLTF.

This clonotype was counted ten times or more. The rearrangement joins TRBV27 to TRBJ2-5; 7 bases agree with TRBD2. This CDR3 region has 16 residues. Looked up from germline, CDR1 is MNHEY and CDR2 is SMNVEV (reference sequence). With V trimmed by 3 bases and J by 7 bases, 14 bases remained unmatched. The CDR3 spells CASSLSSGTASGTQYF. In DNA, the CDR3 is TGTGCCAGCAGTTTGTCGAGCGGGACCGCCTCGGGGACCCAGTACTTC.

The V and J genes are TRBV3-1 and TRBJ1-1, with D unresolved. The CDR3 is 12 residues long. The germline gives CDR1 LGHDT, CDR2 YNNKEL (reference sequence). Trimming stripped 3 bases from V and 4 bases from J, with 6 bases between. The CDR3 DNA reads TGTGCCAGCAGCCACGATCCCACTGAAGCTTTCTTT. Its translation is CASSHDPTEAFF.

The CDR3 is CASSSLRTGTGETQYF. The CDR3 DNA sequence: TGTGCCAGCAGCTCTCTAAGGACAGGGACAGGAGAGACCCAGTACTTC. The chain has TRBV5-5 and TRBJ2-5; TRBD1 matches at 8 bases. Germline lookup yields CDR1 SGHKS and CDR2 YYEKEE (reference sequence). With V trimmed by 3 bases and J by 4 bases, 11 bases remained unmatched. The CDR3 runs 16 residues.

In its sample, this clonotype was seen many times. CDR3: CASSLGTEYEQYV. In DNA form, the CDR3 reads TGTGCCAGCAGCCTGGGGACAGAATACGAGCAGTACGTC. The chain joins TRBV3-1 to TRBJ2-7, with 7 bases identical to TRBD1. Per germline, CDR1 LGHDT and CDR2 YNNKEL (reference sequence). This CDR3 has 13 residues. Germline trimming cut 4 bases from V and 4 bases from J; bases unmatched to any gene: 4.

This clonotype was counted at least ten times. V is TRBV15 and J is TRBJ2-4; D not resolved. This CDR3 contains 15 residues. CDR1 LNHNV and CDR2 YYDKDF come from the germline V gene (reference sequence). The V end lost 5 bases, the J end lost 9 bases, and 20 bases lay between the germline ends. The CDR3 region is CATSAPVRTSGIQYF. The CDR3, as DNA: TGTGCCACCAGCGCCCCGGTGAGGACCTCAGGCATTCAGTACTTC.